This section outlines one TCR beta chain sequence together with its context. This table comes from immunoSEQ multiplex PCR, and its TCRdb copy is limited to in-frame clones, with some not included. The data hold around 150,000 clones, with around 85% observed a single time. This entry is derived from a study of blood T cell repertoires in COVID-19. Study-level background: In each case, the material was cDNA or gDNA derived from T cells, B-cell-depleted T cells, or PBMCs.

Germline V lookup: CDR1 SGHRS, CDR2 YFSETQ. The CDR3 loop spans 13 amino acids. With 0 bases removed from V and 0 bases from J, the gap between germline ends came to 3 bases. The TCR originated in a man between 60 and 70 years old with acute or convalescent COVID-19. The sequenced sample was peripheral blood. V gene TRBV5-1 combines with J gene TRBJ1-1; the D is unclear. CDR3 DNA sequence: TGCGCCAGCAGCTTGGTAGTGAACACTGAAGCTTTCTTT. Its protein is CASSLVVNTEAFF. Variable domain in full (rest from reference TRBV5-1 and TRBJ1-1): KAGVTQTPRYLIKTRGQQVTLSCSPISGHRSVSWYQQTPGQGLQFLFEYFSETQRNKGNFPGRFSGRQFSNSRSEMNVSTLELGDSALYLCASSLVVNTEAFFGQGTRLTVV.